What follows are 8 T cell receptor beta chains derived from one specimen sequenced in a study of spatial heterogeneity in lung cancer. MiXCR, applied by TCRdb to the 5' RACE reads, yields one record per CDR3 protein. The sample holds some 13,000 distinct CDR3 sequences, approximately 4% seen once. Time point given: sample taken at primary tumor resection. Source: PBMCs, taken at surgery. The source of these receptors is a male donor with early-stage non-small cell lung cancer.

At least ten counts were recorded for this clonotype. The chain recombines TRBV7-2 with TRBJ2-4; 11 nucleotides line up with TRBD2. The CDR3 has 17 residues. J gave up 1 base and V 5 bases, and 7 bases lay outside the gene matches. The germline V gene encodes CDR1 SGHTA and CDR2 FQGNSA. DNA of the CDR3: TGTGCCAGCAGCGACTACTCTAGCGGGAGGGCCAAAAACATTCAGTACTTC. This encodes CASSDYSSGRAKNIQYF.

This clonotype showed up many times. V is TRBV4-2 and J is TRBJ2-7, with TRBD1 matching 11 bases. V gave up 4 bases and J gave up 5 bases; unmatched junction bases: 7. Germline V gene sequence: CDR1 LGHNA, CDR2 YNFKEQ. This CDR3 has 15 residues. The CDR3 nucleotides are TGTGCCAGCAGCCCCCGGGACAGGGGGTTCCACGAGCAGTACTTC. Protein product: CASSPRDRGFHEQYF.

This clonotype was recorded many times. This chain connects TRBV7-9 to TRBJ2-3; D gene unclear. Germline-derived CDR1 and CDR2 are SEHNR and FQNEAQ (reference sequence). The CDR3 loop spans 14 amino acids. The germline V and J ends were trimmed by 6 bases and 3 bases, with 13 bases remaining between them. In DNA, the CDR3 is TGTGCCAGCAGACTCGGATTTTCAACAGATACGCAGTATTTT. This gives the protein CASRLGFSTDTQYF.

This clonotype was recorded at least ten times. The CDR3 loop reads CASSAGLAASTDTQYF. The DNA of the CDR3 is TGTGCCAGCAGCGCCGGACTAGCGGCTAGCACAGATACGCAGTATTTT. This chain uses TRBV9 with TRBJ2-3, with TRBD2 identical over 10 bases. This CDR3 spans 16 amino acids. Trimming cost V 3 bases and J 0 bases; bases outside gene matches: 4. CDR1 SGDLS and CDR2 YYNGEE come from the germline V gene.

This clonotype was detected ten times or more. CDR3 loop: CASSYRDHSQPQHF. The CDR3 DNA is TGTGCCAGCAGTTACCGGGACCACAGTCAGCCCCAGCATTTT. The chain uses TRBV6-2 or TRBV6-3 and TRBJ1-5, with D perhaps TRBD1 (5 bases). The CDR3 spans 14 residues. V shed 2 bases and J shed 6 bases, with 11 bases lying between them. From germline, CDR1 is MNHEY and CDR2 SVGEGT.

This clonotype was found many times. The chain is built from TRBV24-1 and TRBJ2-7; no firm D call. Trimming cost V 5 bases and J 3 bases, with 10 bases left between them. CDR3 size: 13 residues. Per germline, CDR1 KGHDR and CDR2 SFDVKD. In nucleotides, the CDR3 is TGTGCCACCAGTGCCTCAGGCGGCTACGAGCAGTACTTC. Amino acid sequence: CATSASGGYEQYF.

This clonotype was detected many times. This chain joins TRBV6-8 and TRBJ2-7; D perhaps matches TRBD2 (7 bases). This CDR3 region has 14 residues. Germline V CDR1 and CDR2: MNHGY, SAAAGT. The DNA for the CDR3 is TGTGTCCACGCACGGGGGGCCTGGTCCTACGAGCAGTACTTC. Protein: CVHARGAWSYEQYF.

This clonotype was detected ten times or more. The rearrangement uses TRBV7-2 and TRBJ2-3, with D perhaps matching TRBD1 or TRBD2 (6 bases each). V gave up 3 bases and J gave up 4 bases, with 17 bases separating them. The germline V gene has CDR1 SGHTA and CDR2 FQGNSA. This CDR3 region has 16 residues. CDR3 coding DNA: TGTGCCAGCAGCTTCTTGGGGGGCCTGAACCCAGATACGCAGTATTTT. It specifies CASSFLGGLNPDTQYF.